The present TCR beta chain was sequenced within a study of blood T cells in healthy people across ages. Per the germline V gene, CDR1 is MNHNS and CDR2 is SASEGT. The CDR3 runs 13 residues. V dropped 8 bases and J dropped 2 bases, with 12 bases sitting between them. This clonotype was counted ten times or more. The authors ran a second PCR of about 7 to 12 cycles using a sample-barcoded 5' primer and a J-beta primer mix. The template-switch adaptor was a 5' adaptor with 12 random nucleotides. It tagged each cDNA molecule. TCRdb fed the 5' RACE reads into MiXCR, producing one record per CDR3 protein. The sample contains under 950,000 distinct CDR3 sequences, about 20% of which appear only once. Healthy individuals of Caucasian origin from Russia, aged roughly 6 to 90, served as donors. Total RNA amounts of at least 5 micrograms were extracted per sample.

The sample taken for sequencing was blood. The chain recombines TRBV6-1 with TRBJ1-2; TRBD1 might be the D (6 bases). The receptor was derived from a man aged 70-80 years in good health. The CDR3 sequence: CASSGTTNYGYTF. As DNA, the CDR3 is TGTGCCAGCTCTGGGACAACAAACTATGGCTACACCTTC.